These T cell receptor beta chains were read from a single sample in a study of blood T cell repertoires in COVID-19. TCRdb's copy holds only in-frame clones and misses some; the assay was immunoSEQ multiplex PCR. The sample holds about 150,000 clones, 85% to 95% seen once. The sequenced material came from peripheral blood. The receptors come from a man over 45 with acute or convalescent COVID-19. CDR3s include the opening cysteine and the closing phenylalanine or tryptophan. The D gene is left open where the match is weak. Some rows mark clone size as missing; the rest say once, few, many or name a class of expanded clone.

many TRBJ1-6 NA TRBV4-2 CASSQEIGVKNSPLHF TGTGCCAGCAGCCAAGAAATCGGGGTGAAGAATTCACCCCTCCACTTT
NA TRBJ2-5 NA TRBV5-1 CASSLVQGLEETQYF TGCGCCAGCAGCTTGGTTCAGGGACTTGAAGAGACCCAGTACTTC
NA TRBJ1-2 NA TRBV4-1 CASSHSELSSPGYTF TGCGCCAGCAGCCATTCTGAACTATCGTCTCCGGGCTACACCTTC
NA TRBJ1-4 NA TRBV3-1/TRBV3-2 CASSQMAGGVRTNEKLFF TGTGCCAGCAGCCAAATGGCTGGGGGCGTTAGAACTAATGAAAAACTGTTTTTT
NA TRBJ1-3 NA TRBV7-2 CASSSSGGVNTIYF TGTGCCAGCAGCTCCTCGGGGGGCGTAAACACCATATATTTT
NA TRBJ2-3 NA TRBV20-1 CSARDSDTQYF TGCAGTGCTAGGGACTCAGATACGCAGTATTTT
NA TRBJ2-5 NA TRBV19 CASSYRATLQETQYF TGTGCCAGTAGTTACAGGGCCACGCTCCAAGAGACCCAGTACTTC
NA TRBJ1-1 NA TRBV12-3/TRBV12-4 CASSLRQNTEAFF TGTGCCAGCAGTTTGAGGCAGAACACTGAAGCTTTCTTT
NA TRBJ2-4 TRBD2 TRBV19 CASSLLAGGIENIQYF TGTGCCAGTAGTCTGCTAGCGGGGGGGATAGAAAACATTCAGTACTTC
once TRBJ1-2 NA TRBV21-1 CASTQGVGQGYGYTF TGTGCCAGCACCCAAGGAGTCGGGCAGGGCTATGGCTACACCTTC